Listed here are 9 T cell receptor beta chains from one sample, sequenced in a study of identical twins. TCRdb itself ran the 5' RACE reads through MiXCR, one entry per CDR3 protein. The sample has 450,000 or so distinct CDR3 sequences; 11% to 15% are singletons. The sample was also linked to a second study, of yellow fever vaccine responses in identical twins.

Sequencing used CD4+ T cells sorted from blood. All receptors derive from a woman aged 18-29 years in good health.

The gene calls are TRBV12-3 or TRBV12-4 and TRBJ1-2; 8 bases match TRBD1. The junction had 10 bases not matched to a gene; V was cut back by 6 bases and J by 7 bases. The CDR3 runs to 14 residues. The CDR3 DNA reads TGTGCCAGCAGCAGGGGGCCACAGAAGGGTGGCTACACCTTC. Amino acids: CASSRGPQKGGYTF.

The rearrangement uses TRBV7-8 and TRBJ2-7, with 8 bases matching TRBD1. This CDR3 is 14 amino acids long. Looked up from germline, CDR1 is SGHVS and CDR2 is FQNEAQ. The V gene end was trimmed by 8 bases and the J gene end by 0 bases; junction bases not matched to a gene: 6. CDR3 region: CASGRTGSSYEQYF. The DNA for the CDR3 is TGTGCCAGCGGACGGACAGGGAGCTCCTACGAGCAGTACTTC.

This clonotype showed up many times. The chain employs TRBV5-1 and TRBJ1-1; TRBD1 is a possible D gene (6 bases). Germline CDR1 is SGHRS and CDR2 is YFSETQ. Trimming took 3 bases from V and 1 from J, leaving 10 bases between them. The CDR3 loop spans 14 amino acids. CDR3 region: CASSSGGGNTEAFF. Here the CDR3 DNA reads TGCGCCAGCAGCTCGGGAGGGGGGAACACTGAAGCTTTCTTT. The whole variable domain, remainder taken from reference TRBV5-1 and TRBJ1-1, is KAGVTQTPRYLIKTRGQQVTLSCSPISGHRSVSWYQQTPGQGLQFLFEYFSETQRNKGNFPGRFSGRQFSNSRSEMNVSTLELGDSALYLCASSSGGGNTEAFFGQGTRLTVV.

The V call is TRBV7-8, the J call TRBJ1-6; no clear D. V lost 1 base and J lost 10, with 5 bases in between. Germline CDR1 reads SGHVS; CDR2 reads FQNEAQ. The CDR3 contains 12 residues. CDR3 region: CASSLVSSPLHF. As DNA, the CDR3 is TGTGCCAGCAGCTTAGTCTCCTCACCCCTCCACTTT.

The rearrangement joins TRBV2 to TRBJ1-5; D unclear. CDR1 is SNHLY and CDR2 is FYNNEI in the germline V gene. The CDR3 is 15 amino acids. V shed 6 bases and J shed 1 base, with 13 bases lying between them. The CDR3 sequence: CASRVESRSNQPQHF. CDR3 coding DNA: TGTGCCAGCAGGGTGGAGTCAAGGAGCAATCAGCCCCAGCATTTT. Complete variable domain (other parts from reference TRBV2 and TRBJ1-5): EPEVTQTPSHQVTQMGQEVILRCVPISNHLYFYWYRQILGQKVEFLVSFYNNEISEKSEIFDDQFSVERPDGSNFTLKIRSTKLEDSAMYFCASRVESRSNQPQHFGDGTRLSIL.

This clonotype showed up just a few times. The chain carries TRBV11-2 and TRBJ2-7, with 8 bases lining up with TRBD1. The V segment lost 3 bases and the J segment 2 bases; nucleotides outside the gene matches: 15. The CDR3 consists of 18 residues. The germline gives CDR1 SGHAT, CDR2 FQNNGV. CDR3: CASSLRPGQAIQPYEQYF. The CDR3 DNA is TGTGCCAGCAGCTTGAGGCCGGGACAGGCCATCCAACCCTACGAGCAGTACTTC.

The J gene is TRBJ2-7, the V gene TRBV5-6; either TRBD1 or TRBD2 may supply D (5 bases each). Trimming pared 1 base from V and 9 bases from J, leaving 17 bases between. Germline loops: CDR1 SGHDT, CDR2 YYEEEE. The CDR3 contains 14 residues. As DNA, the CDR3 is TGTGCCAGCAGCTTGAGAGGGGCGCATAGTAGGCAGTACTTC. Translated: CASSLRGAHSRQYF.

The chain is built from TRBV15 and TRBJ2-7; the match to TRBD2 covers 11 bases. Germline V gene sequence: CDR1 LNHNV, CDR2 YYDKDF (reference sequence). This CDR3 has 15 amino acids. J lost 3 bases, V lost 0 bases, and 1 base had no gene match. This chain's CDR3 is CATSRDTSGSYEQYF. The CDR3 DNA reads TGTGCCACCAGCAGAGATACTAGCGGGAGCTACGAGCAGTACTTC.

This rearrangement joins TRBV5-1 to TRBJ2-3, with 7 bases identical to TRBD2. The CDR3 is made up of 14 amino acids. CDR1 SGHRS and CDR2 YFSETQ come from the germline V gene. With 4 bases clipped from V and 5 bases from J, the junction kept 7 bases outside the gene matches. CDR3 DNA sequence: TGCGCCAGCAGCCGGCCGGGGGAGGGAGATACGCAGTATTTT. Residues: CASSRPGEGDTQYF.